Listed here are 27 T cell receptor beta chains from one sample, sequenced in a study of T-cell memory formation after mild COVID-19. MiXCR, applied by TCRdb to the 5' RACE reads, yields one record per CDR3 protein. The sample contains about 190,000 distinct CDR3 sequences, about 18% of which appear only once. Sample: PBMCs or a T cell subset sorted from them (not recorded which). These receptors originate from an adult woman who had mild COVID-19 (a few samples of this study predate the infection). Cell type and time point are not known.

J is TRBJ1-1 and V is TRBV29-1; 7 positions agree with TRBD1. The CDR3 extends over 13 amino acids. Germline V lookup: CDR1 SQVTM, CDR2 ANQGSEA. V lost 7 bases, J lost 1 base, and 6 bases stayed unmatched. DNA for the CDR3: TGCAGCGGGAGGGGACAGACGAACACTGAAGCTTTCTTT. It specifies CSGRGQTNTEAFF.

This clonotype was counted only a few times. The chain employs TRBV9 and TRBJ2-5; D might be TRBD1 (6 bases). The CDR3 totals 15 residues. V gave up 3 bases and J gave up 4 bases, with 16 bases separating them. Germline values: CDR1 SGDLS, CDR2 YYNGEE. The CDR3 DNA reads as TGTGCCAGCAGCGCTATGGGGGCAGTGCTAGAGACCCAGTACTTC. Translating gives CASSAMGAVLETQYF.

The rearrangement joins TRBV10-3 to TRBJ1-1; perhaps TRBD1 as D (5 bases). Germline V CDR1 and CDR2: ENHRY, SYGVKD. V was shortened by 5 bases and J by 0 bases, with 16 bases between the two germline ends. The CDR3 covers 16 residues. The CDR3 region is CAISRTSGGMNTEAFF. CDR3 DNA: TGTGCCATCAGTCGGACTTCCGGGGGAATGAACACTGAAGCTTTCTTT.

There are a few counts of this clonotype. V usage is TRBV3-1 and J usage is TRBJ2-7; TRBD2 agrees at 14 bases. J gave up 6 bases and V 1 base, and 2 bases lay outside the gene matches. Germline CDR1 LGHDT, CDR2 YNNKEL (reference sequence). The CDR3 extends over 15 amino acids. The CDR3 is CASSQGGTSGGEQYF. The DNA for the CDR3 is TGTGCCAGCAGCCAAGGGGGGACTAGCGGGGGCGAGCAGTACTTC.

This clonotype was recorded a few times. This chain joins TRBV20-1 and TRBJ2-1; 7 bases agree with TRBD2. Germline CDR1 and CDR2: DFQATT and SNEGSKA (reference sequence). This CDR3 has 15 residues. V gave up 0 bases and J gave up 4 bases; unmatched junction bases: 6. CDR3 in amino acids: CSARDGASGYNEQFF. The CDR3 DNA is TGCAGTGCTAGAGATGGGGCTAGCGGTTACAATGAGCAGTTCTTC.

The rearrangement joins TRBV5-1 to TRBJ1-1; D not resolved. Germline CDR1 SGHRS, CDR2 YFSETQ. The CDR3 runs 15 residues. The ends were cut back, 0 bases at V and 4 bases at J, with 13 bases in the middle. The CDR3 sequence is CASSLGLVGSTEAFF. In nucleotides, the CDR3 is TGCGCCAGCAGCTTGGGATTGGTGGGAAGCACTGAAGCTTTCTTT.

This clonotype has a handful of counts. This chain links TRBV10-3 with TRBJ2-7; 9 nucleotides agree with TRBD1. J was trimmed by 2 bases and V by 3 bases; bases with no gene match: 5. The CDR3 is 15 residues long. In germline, CDR1 is ENHRY, CDR2 SYGVKD. CDR3 sequence reads: CAISDRDRGAYEQYF. Here the CDR3 DNA reads TGTGCCATCAGTGACCGAGACAGGGGGGCCTACGAGCAGTACTTC.

The V gene is TRBV7-9, the J gene TRBJ1-1; D is unclear. There are 15 residues in the CDR3. CDR1 is SEHNR, CDR2 FQNEAQ, per germline (reference sequence). The ends were cut back, 2 bases at V and 1 base at J, with 11 bases in the middle. The CDR3 here is CASSLSRASNTEAFF. The CDR3 DNA is TGTGCCAGCAGCTTAAGCCGGGCCTCGAACACTGAAGCTTTCTTT.

This clonotype was found a few times. The CDR3 here is CASSQDRQGRYNEQFF. In nucleotides, the CDR3 is TGCGCCAGCAGCCAAGATAGGCAGGGCCGCTACAATGAGCAGTTCTTC. V gene TRBV4-3 combines with J gene TRBJ2-1, with D possibly TRBD1 on 5 matching bases. The CDR3 sequence is 16 residues long. V was trimmed by 0 bases and J by 3 bases, leaving 12 bases between them. CDR1 is LGHNA and CDR2 is YSLEER in the germline V gene.

This clonotype was seen at least ten times. The chain carries TRBV12-3 or TRBV12-4 and TRBJ2-5; 7 bases are shared with TRBD1. CDR3 size: 13 residues. V shed 4 bases and J 9 bases; nucleotides not matched to a gene: 8. The CDR3, as DNA: TGTGCCAGCAGTTCGACAGGGATGATTGCCCAGTACTTC. Its translation is CASSSTGMIAQYF.

This clonotype was counted only a few times. The J gene is TRBJ2-7, the V gene TRBV6-5; maybe TRBD1 (6 bases). Germline CDR1 MNHEY, CDR2 SVGAGI. The CDR3 totals 14 residues. V gave up 6 bases and J gave up 4 bases, with 16 bases separating them. The CDR3 protein is CASRPLGQRYEQYF. CDR3 bases: TGTGCCAGCAGACCCCTGGGACAACGGTACGAGCAGTACTTC.

This clonotype was counted many times. The J gene is TRBJ2-6, the V gene TRBV6-5; 7 bases line up with TRBD1. V lost 2 bases, J lost 4 bases, and 20 bases stayed unmatched. CDR1 is MNHEY, CDR2 SVGAGI, per germline. This CDR3 is 21 amino acids long. The CDR3 reads CASSYLAGSTGHLWGANVLTF. The CDR3 DNA reads TGTGCCAGCAGTTACCTAGCCGGATCGACAGGGCACCTATGGGGGGCCAACGTCCTGACTTTC.

V gene TRBV29-1 combines with J gene TRBJ2-1, with TRBD2 matching over 12 bases. The CDR3 extends over 14 amino acids. The V gene end was trimmed by 6 bases and the J gene end by 6 bases; junction bases not matched to a gene: 6. Germline assignment: CDR1 SQVTM and CDR2 ANQGSEA. The CDR3 nucleotides are TGCAGCGTGTTACCGGGACTAGCGGGCAATGAGCAGTTCTTC. Protein product: CSVLPGLAGNEQFF.

This clonotype has just a few counts. The genes are TRBV6-1 and TRBJ2-3; 10 positions agree with TRBD2. The V segment lost 5 bases and the J segment 4 bases; nucleotides outside the gene matches: 12. This CDR3 has 17 residues. Germline-derived CDR1 and CDR2 are MNHNS and SASEGT. In DNA form, the CDR3 reads TGTGCCAGCAGTCGTGGGTTTAGCGGGGGGCCCCCAGATACGCAGTATTTT. Residues: CASSRGFSGGPPDTQYF.

This clonotype appeared a few times. The chain has TRBV15 and TRBJ1-2, with TRBD1 matching over 10 bases. V lost 3 bases, J lost 3 bases, and 4 bases stayed unmatched. There are 15 residues in the CDR3. The germline gives CDR1 LNHNV, CDR2 YYDKDF (reference sequence). In DNA form, the CDR3 reads TGTGCCACCAGCAGCCCGGGACAGGGGCACTATGGCTACACCTTC. As protein: CATSSPGQGHYGYTF.

This clonotype was counted only a few times. The chain carries TRBV2 and TRBJ1-1; possible D gene TRBD1, 5 bases. Trimming removed 4 bases from V and 0 bases from J, with 12 bases in between. The CDR3 consists of 15 residues. CDR1 is SNHLY, CDR2 FYNNEI, per germline. Written as DNA, the CDR3 is TGTGCCAGCAGTGTAAGACAGCCTATGAACACTGAAGCTTTCTTT. It translates to CASSVRQPMNTEAFF.

The V and J genes are TRBV12-3 or TRBV12-4 and TRBJ2-2, with D uncertain. The CDR3 is 14 residues long. The germline V and J ends were trimmed by 1 base and 4 bases, with 7 bases remaining between them. CDR3 sequence: CASSLEGFTGELFF. The CDR3 nucleotides are TGTGCCAGCAGTTTAGAAGGATTCACCGGGGAGCTGTTTTTT.

This clonotype was detected a few times. The chain recombines TRBV5-1 with TRBJ2-1; 10 bases agree with TRBD2. The CDR3 spans 16 residues. Looked up from germline, CDR1 is SGHRS and CDR2 is YFSETQ. Trimming took 4 bases from V and 10 from J; bases not matched to a gene: 14. The CDR3 is CASSPVSGGAWREQFF. The CDR3 region has the DNA TGCGCCAGCAGCCCCGTAAGCGGGGGGGCTTGGCGGGAGCAGTTCTTC.

The chain employs TRBV11-3 and TRBJ2-7; 7 bases align to TRBD1. This CDR3 spans 14 amino acids. Trimming took 3 bases from V and 7 from J; bases not matched to a gene: 9. Germline V gives CDR1 SGHNT, CDR2 YENEEA. As DNA, the CDR3 is TGTGCCAGCAGCTTCATAGGGGGCACAGGTGAGCAGTACTTC. Translation: CASSFIGGTGEQYF.

The V and J genes are TRBV12-3 or TRBV12-4 and TRBJ1-6; D unclear. V lost 3 bases to trimming and J lost 4 bases, with 7 bases between them. CDR3 length: 14 residues. CDR3 nucleotide sequence: TGTGCCAGCAGTTTGCAGGCTTATAATTCACCCCTCCACTTT. Protein product: CASSLQAYNSPLHF.

The chain links TRBV6-5 to TRBJ2-1, with D tentatively TRBD2 (5 bases). The ends were cut back, 8 bases at V and 4 bases at J, with 6 bases in the middle. The CDR3 contains 11 residues. CDR1 and CDR2 (germline): MNHEY, SVGAGI. The CDR3 coding sequence is TGTGCCAGCCGGAGGTACAATGAGCAGTTCTTC. Its translation is CASRRYNEQFF.

In regard to this clonotype: At one end the junction does not follow the germline gene, possibly because of a read error. The J gene is TRBJ2-1, the V gene TRBV7-7; 9 positions agree with TRBD2. Per the germline V gene, CDR1 is SSHAT and CDR2 is FNYEAQ (reference sequence). This CDR3 has 16 residues. The CDR3 coding sequence is TGTGCTAGCAGCCCCCGTGGGGCGGGAGGGCTAAATGAGCAGTTCTTC. Translation: CASSPRGAGGLNEQFF.

J is TRBJ1-4 and V is TRBV15, with D hard to call. The CDR3 consists of 13 residues. Germline CDR1 reads LNHNV; CDR2 reads YYDKDF (reference sequence). V lost 3 bases to trimming and J lost 8 bases, with 10 bases between them. The chain's CDR3 is CATSRGLEEKLFF. The CDR3 nucleotides are TGTGCCACCAGCAGGGGATTGGAGGAAAAACTGTTTTTT.

This clonotype was detected a few times. The chain carries TRBV5-1 and TRBJ1-2, with TRBD1 identical over 8 bases. This CDR3 comprises 14 residues. V shed 0 bases and J 3 bases; nucleotides not matched to a gene: 1. The germline CDR1 and CDR2 sequences are SGHRS and YFSETQ. The CDR3 bases are TGCGCCAGCAGCTTGGGGGGACAGGACTATGGCTACACCTTC. This gives the protein CASSLGGQDYGYTF.

The rearrangement joins TRBV7-9 to TRBJ2-7, with TRBD2 matching over 14 bases. V trimming: 4 bases; J trimming: 5 bases; junction bases outside the gene matches: 4. CDR3 length: 15 amino acids. CDR1 is SEHNR, CDR2 FQNEAQ, per germline (reference sequence). The CDR3 DNA is TGTGCCAGCAGCTCAGGGACTAGCGGGAGCGACGAGCAGTACTTC. Protein sequence: CASSSGTSGSDEQYF.

The rearrangement links TRBV20-1 to TRBJ2-1, with 8 nucleotides matching TRBD1. The V segment lost 3 bases and the J segment 3 bases; nucleotides outside the gene matches: 4. The CDR3 is 14 residues long. CDR1 is DFQATT and CDR2 is SNEGSKA in the germline V gene (reference sequence). The CDR3 loop is CSASPGTGYNEQFF. The CDR3 DNA is TGCAGTGCTAGCCCCGGGACAGGCTACAATGAGCAGTTCTTC.

V is TRBV18 and J is TRBJ1-5, with TRBD1 identical over 7 bases. The V segment lost 0 bases and the J segment 2 bases; nucleotides outside the gene matches: 4. Germline V gene sequence: CDR1 KGHSH, CDR2 LQKENI. This CDR3 spans 16 amino acids. In DNA, the CDR3 is TGTGCCAGCTCACCACCGGTCGGACAGGGCAATCAGCCCCAGCATTTT. This codes for CASSPPVGQGNQPQHF. The whole variable domain, filled in from reference TRBV18 and TRBJ1-5, reads NAGVMQNPRHLVRRRGQEARLRCSPMKGHSHVYWYRQLPEEGLKFMVYLQKENIIDESGMPKERFSAEFPKEGPSILRIQQVVRGDSAAYFCASSPPVGQGNQPQHFGDGTRLSIL.